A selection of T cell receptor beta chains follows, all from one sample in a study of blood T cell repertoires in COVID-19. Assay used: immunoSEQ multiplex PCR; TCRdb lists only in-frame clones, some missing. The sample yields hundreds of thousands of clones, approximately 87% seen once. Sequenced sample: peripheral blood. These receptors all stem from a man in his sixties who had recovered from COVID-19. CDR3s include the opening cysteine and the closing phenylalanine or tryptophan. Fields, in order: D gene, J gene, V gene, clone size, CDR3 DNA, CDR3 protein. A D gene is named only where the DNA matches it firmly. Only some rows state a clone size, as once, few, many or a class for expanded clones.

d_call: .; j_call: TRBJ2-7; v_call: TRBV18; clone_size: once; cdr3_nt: TGTGCCAGCTCACAGCCAATAACAACGGGCTACGAGCAGTACTTC; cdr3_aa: CASSQPITTGYEQYF
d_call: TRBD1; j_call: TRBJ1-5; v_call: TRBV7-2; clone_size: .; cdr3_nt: TGTGCCAGCAGCTTTGGACAGGGACAACAGCCCCAGCATTTT; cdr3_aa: CASSFGQGQQPQHF
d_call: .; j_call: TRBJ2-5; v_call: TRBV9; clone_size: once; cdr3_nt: TGTGCCAGCAGCCCTGGGACTTTAACCCAAGAGACCCAGTACTTC; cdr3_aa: CASSPGTLTQETQYF
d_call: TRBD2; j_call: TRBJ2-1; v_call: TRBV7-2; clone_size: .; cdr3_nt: TGTGCCAGCAGCTTGACTAGCGGGCCATACAATGAGCAGTTCTTC; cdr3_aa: CASSLTSGPYNEQFF
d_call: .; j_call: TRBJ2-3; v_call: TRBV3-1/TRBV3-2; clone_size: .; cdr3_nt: TGTGCCAGCAGCCAGGTTCTGAGGGCTAGCACAGATACGCAGTATTTT; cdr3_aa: CASSQVLRASTDTQYF
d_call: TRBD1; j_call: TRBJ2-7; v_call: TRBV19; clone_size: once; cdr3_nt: TGTGCCAGTAGTGCCCCCGGGACAGGGACCCCGCAGTACTTC; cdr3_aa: CASSAPGTGTPQYF
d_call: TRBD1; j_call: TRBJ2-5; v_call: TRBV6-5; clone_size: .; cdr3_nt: TGTGCCAGCGTCGTGACAGGGGTGCGGGAGACCCAGTACTTC; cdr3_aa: CASVVTGVRETQYF
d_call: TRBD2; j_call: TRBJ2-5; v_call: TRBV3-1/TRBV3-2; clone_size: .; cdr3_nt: TGTGCCAGCAGCCGGACTAGCGGGTACCAAGAGACCCAGTACTTC; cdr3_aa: CASSRTSGYQETQYF
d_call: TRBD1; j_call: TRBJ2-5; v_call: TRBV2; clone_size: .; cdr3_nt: TGTGCCAGCAGTGGCCCGGGACAGTTAGCGACCCAGTACTTC; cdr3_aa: CASSGPGQLATQYF
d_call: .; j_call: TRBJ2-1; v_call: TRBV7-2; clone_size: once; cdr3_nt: TGTGCCAGCAGCCCTTCCCGAGTGTACAATGAGCAGTTCTTC; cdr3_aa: CASSPSRVYNEQFF
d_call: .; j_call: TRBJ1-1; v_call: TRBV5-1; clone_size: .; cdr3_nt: TGCGCCAGCAGCTTGGCAGCGGGAGCTGAAGCTTTCTTT; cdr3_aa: CASSLAAGAEAFF
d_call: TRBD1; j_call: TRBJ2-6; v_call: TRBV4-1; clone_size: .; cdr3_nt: TGCGCCAGCAGCCAGTGGACAGGGGCCGTCTCTGGGGCCAACGTCCTGACTTTC; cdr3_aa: CASSQWTGAVSGANVLTF
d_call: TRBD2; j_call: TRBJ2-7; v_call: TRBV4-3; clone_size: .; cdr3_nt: TGCGCCAGCAGCCAAGGAACTAGCGGGGGATCCTACGAGCAGTACTTC; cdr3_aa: CASSQGTSGGSYEQYF
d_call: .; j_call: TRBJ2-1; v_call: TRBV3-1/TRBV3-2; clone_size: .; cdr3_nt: TGTGCCAGCAGCCGAGGGTATGGCTCCTACAATGAGCAGTTCTTC; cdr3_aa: CASSRGYGSYNEQFF
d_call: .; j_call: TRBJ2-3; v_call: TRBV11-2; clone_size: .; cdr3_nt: TGTGCCAGCAGCTTAGTGCTTTCTAGCGGCACAGATACGCAGTATTTT; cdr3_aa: CASSLVLSSGTDTQYF